Listed here are 16 T cell receptor beta chains from one sample, sequenced in a study of molecular identifiers for immune sequencing clone quantification. In TCRdb, the PCR reads were re-called with MiXCR into one record per CDR3 protein. The sample holds over 300,000 distinct CDR3 sequences, roughly a quarter seen once. Material: naive CD8+ T cells from blood, with Jurkat cell RNA spiked in. The subset here: FACS-sorted CD8+CD4-CCR7+CD45RA+ naive T cells. Receptors were obtained from a human donor in good health. Some libraries in this study had Jurkat cell RNA spiked in.

This clonotype was recorded a few times. The chain couples TRBV3-1 to TRBJ2-7; TRBD1 matches 8 bases. The CDR3 sequence is 14 residues long. Germline assignment: CDR1 LGHDT and CDR2 YNNKEL (reference sequence). V lost 0 bases, J lost 6 bases, and 4 bases stayed unmatched. CDR3: CASSQDRQGPEQYF. The CDR3 nucleotides read TGTGCCAGCAGCCAAGACCGACAGGGGCCCGAGCAGTACTTC.

This clonotype was detected many times. The chain combines TRBV4-3 with TRBJ2-7, with unresolved D. From germline, CDR1 is LGHNA and CDR2 YSLEER. Trimming took off 1 base at V and 4 bases at J, with 8 bases between the two ends. This CDR3 comprises 13 residues. The DNA of the CDR3 is TGCGCCAGCAGCCAAGTTGTTACTTACGAGCAGTACTTC. It codes for CASSQVVTYEQYF.

Comments on this clonotype: A read error may account for a junction end that differs from germline. This chain connects TRBV7-2 to TRBJ2-2; 10 positions match TRBD2. The CDR3 contains 17 residues. Germline assignment: CDR1 SGHTA and CDR2 FQGNSA. CDR3: CASGFHLAGVNTGELFF. The CDR3, as DNA: TGTGCCAGCGGCTTTCATCTAGCGGGGGTGAACACCGGGGAGCTGTTTTTT.

In the case of this clonotype: This CDR3 fails to terminate in the conserved phenylalanine or tryptophan, so it likely reflects a read error. The chain links TRBV20-1 to TRBJ1-1; possible D gene TRBD1, 5 bases. V lost 5 bases and J 2 bases, leaving 12 bases between the germline ends. This CDR3 has 13 residues. Germline V lookup: CDR1 DFQATT, CDR2 SNEGSKA (reference sequence). Written as DNA, the CDR3 is TGCAGTGCTCTAGACAGCGATAACACTGAAGCTTTCCTT. Protein: CSALDSDNTEAFL.

To note about this clonotype: A much larger clone differs from this one at a single base, so this may be a read error. The chain combines TRBV20-1 with TRBJ2-4, with D perhaps matching TRBD2 (5 bases). CDR1 and CDR2 (germline): DFQATT, SNEGSKA (reference sequence). V lost 6 bases and J 2 bases, leaving 11 bases between the germline ends. The CDR3 runs to 13 residues. The CDR3 spells CSARPSTKNIQYF. The CDR3 DNA reads TGCAGTGCACGGCCTAGCACCAAAAACATTCAGTACTTC.

The chain carries TRBV4-1 and TRBJ1-6, with D possibly TRBD1 on 5 matching bases. The CDR3 covers 16 residues. The ends were cut back, 4 bases at V and 13 bases at J, with 23 bases in the middle. Germline CDR1 reads MGHRA; CDR2 reads YSYEKL. The CDR3 DNA is TGCGCCAGCAGCCGAGATGTGGCCAGGGAATATCGTCCCCTCCACTTT. This sequence encodes CASSRDVAREYRPLHF.

In the case of this clonotype: Being one base from a much bigger clone, this may be a read error. This chain connects TRBV5-4 to TRBJ2-3; 12 bases align to TRBD1. CDR3 size: 16 residues. Germline CDR1 is SGHNT and CDR2 is YYREEE (reference sequence). The CDR3 region has the DNA TGTGTCAGCAGCTTGGGACAGGGGGCTGGAACAGATACGCAGTATTTT. Its translation is CVSSLGQGAGTDTQYF.

The chain recombines TRBV29-1 with TRBJ1-2, with 10 bases lining up with TRBD1. Germline CDR1 reads SQVTM; CDR2 reads ANQGSEA. There are 13 residues in the CDR3. Unmatched junction bases numbered 10, after V lost 7 bases and J lost 8 bases. The CDR3 reads CSGGQTGGEGYTF. The DNA for the CDR3 is TGCAGCGGAGGGCAGACAGGGGGCGAGGGCTACACCTTC.

Comments on this clonotype: This sequence may be a read error, since a much larger clone differs from it by one base. The rearrangement joins TRBV20-1 to TRBJ1-2; D is unclear. Germline CDR1 and CDR2: DFQATT and SNEGSKA (reference sequence). Between the trimmed V and J ends, which lost 3 bases and 9 bases, there was a span of 14 bases. The CDR3 spans 12 residues. The CDR3 DNA is TGCAGTGCTAGGGGCAGCCCCGACAGCTACACCTTC. Encoded protein: CSARGSPDSYTF.

This clonotype was observed many times. This chain links TRBV6-2 or TRBV6-3 with TRBJ1-1; the match to TRBD1 covers 12 bases. There are 15 residues in the CDR3. The trim removed 10 bases at V and 4 bases at J, leaving 10 bases unmatched. Germline values: CDR1 MNHEY, CDR2 SVGEGT. The CDR3 here is CAIKGTGGEGTEAFF. The CDR3 nucleotides read TGTGCCATCAAGGGGACAGGGGGCGAAGGCACTGAAGCTTTCTTT.

A remark on this clonotype: The conserved final phenylalanine or tryptophan is absent from the CDR3, which likely points to a read error. The genes are TRBV28 and TRBJ2-7, with D uncertain. V was shortened by 5 bases and J by 3 bases, with 5 bases between the two germline ends. The length of the CDR3 is 11 residues. Germline V gene data show CDR1 as MDHEN and CDR2 as SYDVKM. The CDR3 sequence: CASSTGYEQYS. CDR3 DNA: TGTGCCAGCAGTACCGGCTACGAGCAGTACTCC.

The chain recombines TRBV7-6 with TRBJ2-7, with D perhaps given as TRBD1 or TRBD2 (6 bases each). CDR1 and CDR2 from the germline V gene are SGHVS and FNYEAQ. The CDR3 is made up of 12 amino acids. Trimming left V 4 bases short and J 5 bases short, with 9 bases between. CDR3 region: CASSSGAHEQYF. CDR3 DNA sequence: TGTGCCAGCAGCTCGGGGGCCCACGAGCAGTACTTC.

V gene TRBV4-1 combines with J gene TRBJ2-7; D call uncertain. The CDR3 spans 14 residues. Germline V lookup: CDR1 MGHRA, CDR2 YSYEKL. V was clipped by 0 bases and J by 2 bases, with 8 bases between them. CDR3 nucleotides: TGCGCCAGCAGCCAAGATACCCGAACCTACGAGCAGTACTTC. Translated: CASSQDTRTYEQYF.

The CDR3 DNA reads TGCGCCAGCAGCCAAGAACCCCCCGCTGCAACTAATGAAAAACTGTTTTTT. This gives the protein CASSQEPPAATNEKLFF. The rearrangement links TRBV4-1 to TRBJ1-4; D ambiguous. V dropped 0 bases and J dropped 0 bases, with 11 bases sitting between them. There are 17 residues in the CDR3. Germline CDR1 MGHRA, CDR2 YSYEKL.

At least ten counts were recorded for this clonotype. J is TRBJ1-1 and V is TRBV4-1; 10 bases map to TRBD1. V lost 1 base, J lost 7 bases, and 3 bases stayed unmatched. The CDR3 totals 14 residues. The germline CDR1 and CDR2 sequences are MGHRA and YSYEKL. The CDR3, as DNA: TGCGCCAGCAGCCAAGCCGGACAGGGGGGTGAAGCTTTCTTT. It translates to CASSQAGQGGEAFF.

In this sample, this clonotype turned up many times. The chain joins TRBV6-5 to TRBJ2-7; D is ambiguous. Per the germline V gene, CDR1 is MNHEY and CDR2 is SVGAGI. This CDR3 spans 17 amino acids. V lost 0 bases to trimming and J lost 0 bases, with 15 bases between them. CDR3 residues: CASSYSKMEVTSYEQYF. CDR3 bases: TGTGCCAGCAGTTACTCGAAGATGGAAGTTACCTCCTACGAGCAGTACTTC.